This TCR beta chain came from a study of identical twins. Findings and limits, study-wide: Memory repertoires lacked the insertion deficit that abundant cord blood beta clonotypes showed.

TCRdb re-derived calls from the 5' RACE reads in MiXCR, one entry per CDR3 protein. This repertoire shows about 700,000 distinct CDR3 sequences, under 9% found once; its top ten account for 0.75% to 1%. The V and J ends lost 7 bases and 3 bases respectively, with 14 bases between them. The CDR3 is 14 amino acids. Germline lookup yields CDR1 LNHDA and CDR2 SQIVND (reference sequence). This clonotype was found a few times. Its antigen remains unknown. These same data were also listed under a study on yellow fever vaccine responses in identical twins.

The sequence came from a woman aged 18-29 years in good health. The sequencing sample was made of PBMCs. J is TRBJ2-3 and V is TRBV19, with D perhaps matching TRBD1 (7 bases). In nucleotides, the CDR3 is TGTGCCAGTACCAGGACAGGAGGGACAGATACGCAGTATTTT. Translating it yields CASTRTGGTDTQYF.